These T cell receptor beta chains were read from a single sample in a study of blood T cell repertoires in COVID-19. Sequencing was performed with immunoSEQ multiplex PCR; in TCRdb, only in-frame clones are kept and a portion is missing. Altogether around 300,000 clones are present, around nine tenths being singletons, with the ten largest covering roughly 4.1%. Sequenced sample: peripheral blood. These receptors came from a woman in her forties or fifties with active or convalescent COVID-19. CDR3s include the opening cysteine and the closing phenylalanine or tryptophan. The D gene is left open where the match is weak. Clone size, where shown, is once, few, many, or a class for clones that have expanded.

d_gene: -
abundance: -
v_gene: TRBV7-2
j_gene: TRBJ1-4
CDR3aa: CASSLDSANEKLFF
CDR3nt: TGTGCCAGCAGCTTGGACAGCGCTAATGAAAAACTGTTTTTT

d_gene: TRBD2
abundance: -
v_gene: TRBV30
j_gene: TRBJ2-2
CDR3aa: CAWSPGTSAGELFF
CDR3nt: TGTGCCTGGAGTCCCGGGACTAGCGCCGGGGAGCTGTTTTTT

d_gene: TRBD1
abundance: -
v_gene: TRBV7-2
j_gene: TRBJ2-1
CDR3aa: CASRPGQGRYNEQFF
CDR3nt: TGTGCCAGCAGGCCCGGACAGGGGAGATACAATGAGCAGTTCTTC

d_gene: -
abundance: -
v_gene: TRBV5-6
j_gene: TRBJ2-4
CDR3aa: CASSLGAGATLKNIQYF
CDR3nt: TGTGCCAGCAGCTTGGGCGCGGGGGCGACTCTAAAAAACATTCAGTACTTC

d_gene: TRBD1
abundance: -
v_gene: TRBV19
j_gene: TRBJ1-6
CDR3aa: CASSISGTGGNSPLHF
CDR3nt: TGTGCCAGTAGTATATCCGGGACAGGGGGGAATTCACCCCTCCACTTT

d_gene: -
abundance: -
v_gene: TRBV12-3/TRBV12-4
j_gene: TRBJ1-5
CDR3aa: CASSEGLARPQHF
CDR3nt: TGTGCCAGCAGTGAAGGACTAGCTCGGCCCCAGCATTTT

d_gene: -
abundance: -
v_gene: TRBV30
j_gene: TRBJ1-2
CDR3aa: CAWSVGYGYTF
CDR3nt: TGTGCCTGGAGTGTCGGCTATGGCTACACCTTC

d_gene: TRBD1
abundance: -
v_gene: TRBV18
j_gene: TRBJ1-5
CDR3aa: CASSSGTGVDQPQHF
CDR3nt: TGTGCCAGCTCATCTGGGACAGGTGTAGATCAGCCCCAGCATTTT

d_gene: TRBD2
abundance: -
v_gene: TRBV6-2/TRBV6-3
j_gene: TRBJ2-7
CDR3aa: CASSYRGTSGRAYYEQYF
CDR3nt: TGTGCCAGCAGTTATCGTGGGACTAGCGGGAGGGCCTACTACGAGCAGTACTTC

d_gene: -
abundance: once
v_gene: TRBV6-6
j_gene: TRBJ2-4
CDR3aa: CASNEQGRTYF
CDR3nt: TGTGCCAGCAACGAACAGGGCCGTACGTACTTC

d_gene: TRBD2
abundance: -
v_gene: TRBV30
j_gene: TRBJ2-7
CDR3aa: CAWGSGRTYYYEQYF
CDR3nt: TGTGCCTGGGGTAGCGGGAGGACCTACTACTACGAGCAGTACTTC

d_gene: -
abundance: -
v_gene: TRBV12-3/TRBV12-4
j_gene: TRBJ1-1
CDR3aa: CASSFSRSNAFF
CDR3nt: TGTGCCAGCAGTTTCAGCCGGAGTAACGCTTTCTTT

d_gene: -
abundance: -
v_gene: TRBV14
j_gene: TRBJ2-3
CDR3aa: CASSQVIRGDTQYF
CDR3nt: TGTGCCAGCAGCCAAGTAATCCGGGGGGATACGCAGTATTTT

d_gene: TRBD1
abundance: -
v_gene: TRBV5-8
j_gene: TRBJ1-2
CDR3aa: CASSLEGAGYGYTF
CDR3nt: TGTGCCAGCAGCTTGGAGGGGGCGGGGTATGGCTACACCTTC

d_gene: -
abundance: -
v_gene: TRBV9
j_gene: TRBJ2-1
CDR3aa: CASSVEASPYNEQFF
CDR3nt: TGTGCCAGCAGCGTCGAGGCTAGCCCTTACAATGAGCAGTTCTTC

d_gene: -
abundance: -
v_gene: TRBV4-3
j_gene: TRBJ2-7
CDR3aa: CASSQDRDYEQYF
CDR3nt: TGCGCCAGCAGCCAAGATAGAGACTACGAGCAGTACTTC

d_gene: TRBD1
abundance: -
v_gene: TRBV27
j_gene: TRBJ2-1
CDR3aa: CASSSDRNPYNEQFF
CDR3nt: TGTGCCAGCAGTTCGGACAGGAATCCCTACAATGAGCAGTTCTTC

d_gene: TRBD2
abundance: -
v_gene: TRBV5-1
j_gene: TRBJ2-7
CDR3aa: CASSYSSGGHEQYF
CDR3nt: TGCGCCAGCAGCTACTCTAGCGGGGGACACGAGCAGTACTTC

d_gene: -
abundance: once
v_gene: TRBV6-2/TRBV6-3
j_gene: TRBJ1-4
CDR3aa: CASSGSGGHLFF
CDR3nt: TGTGCCAGCAGCGGGTCGGGAGGGCATCTGTTTTTT

d_gene: TRBD2
abundance: -
v_gene: TRBV7-2
j_gene: TRBJ2-7
CDR3aa: CASSTVFGTSGEYSYEQYF
CDR3nt: TGTGCCAGCAGCACGGTATTCGGGACTAGCGGGGAATATTCCTACGAGCAGTACTTC

d_gene: TRBD2
abundance: few
v_gene: TRBV18
j_gene: TRBJ2-7
CDR3aa: CASSPGLAGSEQYF
CDR3nt: TGTGCCAGCTCACCGGGACTAGCGGGTTCCGAGCAGTACTTC

d_gene: -
abundance: -
v_gene: TRBV5-1
j_gene: TRBJ2-1
CDR3aa: CASSLEASPGSEQFF
CDR3nt: TGCGCCAGCAGCTTGGAGGCTAGCCCCGGAAGCGAGCAGTTCTTC

d_gene: TRBD1
abundance: -
v_gene: TRBV7-3
j_gene: TRBJ2-5
CDR3aa: CASSQGQGAETQYF
CDR3nt: TGTGCCAGCAGCCAGGGACAGGGCGCGGAGACCCAGTACTTC

d_gene: TRBD1
abundance: -
v_gene: TRBV7-9
j_gene: TRBJ2-1
CDR3aa: CASSLPGQGGFF
CDR3nt: TGTGCCAGCAGCTTACCAGGACAGGGAGGGTTCTTC

d_gene: TRBD2
abundance: -
v_gene: TRBV5-3
j_gene: TRBJ2-7
CDR3aa: CARSLKTLGLAGLKHEQYF
CDR3nt: TGTGCCAGAAGCTTAAAAACTCTCGGTCTAGCGGGATTAAAACACGAGCAGTACTTC

d_gene: -
abundance: once
v_gene: TRBV2
j_gene: TRBJ1-1
CDR3aa: CASRGTYLNTEAFF
CDR3nt: TGTGCCAGCAGGGGGACATATCTGAACACTGAAGCTTTCTTT

d_gene: TRBD1
abundance: -
v_gene: TRBV5-1
j_gene: TRBJ1-4
CDR3aa: CASSFRDRVDEKLFF
CDR3nt: TGCGCCAGCAGCTTCCGGGACAGGGTTGATGAAAAACTGTTTTTT

d_gene: -
abundance: -
v_gene: TRBV6-2/TRBV6-3
j_gene: TRBJ1-5
CDR3aa: CASSWGRGRGNQPQHF
CDR3nt: TGTGCCAGCAGTTGGGGCAGGGGTCGAGGAAATCAGCCCCAGCATTTT

d_gene: -
abundance: -
v_gene: TRBV6-6
j_gene: TRBJ1-1
CDR3aa: CASSLTGMGTEAFF
CDR3nt: TGTGCCAGCAGCTTAACAGGGATGGGCACTGAAGCTTTCTTT

d_gene: -
abundance: few
v_gene: TRBV28
j_gene: TRBJ1-5
CDR3aa: CASITGPGPQHF
CDR3nt: TGTGCCAGTATCACAGGGCCCGGACCCCAGCATTTT

d_gene: -
abundance: -
v_gene: TRBV6-4
j_gene: TRBJ1-1
CDR3aa: CASRHSLGNTEAFF
CDR3nt: TGTGCCAGCAGACACAGCTTAGGGAACACTGAAGCTTTCTTT